A selection of T cell receptor beta chains follows, all from one sample in a study of breast tumors, draining lymph nodes, adjacent tissues. TCRdb processed the multiplex PCR reads anew with MiXCR; each CDR3 protein has one entry. The sample shows 200,000 to 300,000 distinct CDR3 sequences, around 30% of them seen only once. Material: axillary lymph node tissue. The receptor source for this set is a female donor with breast cancer. Some clones in this sample may be carry-over from other donors' samples. CDR3s include the opening cysteine and the closing phenylalanine or tryptophan.

j_gene: TRBJ2-1; v_gene: TRBV20-1; CDR3aa: CSAGPYNEQVF
j_gene: TRBJ2-7; v_gene: TRBV20-1; CDR3aa: CSVRGRGGNEQYF
j_gene: TRBJ2-2; v_gene: TRBV20-1; CDR3aa: CSAGQGATGELFF
j_gene: TRBJ1-2; v_gene: TRBV27; CDR3aa: CASTSGEYYGYTF
j_gene: TRBJ2-7; v_gene: TRBV27; CDR3aa: CASSIGTVGYEQYF
j_gene: TRBJ2-1; v_gene: TRBV9; CDR3aa: CASSVAQTGTEQFF
j_gene: TRBJ2-2; v_gene: TRBV15; CDR3aa: CATSPYTGELFF
j_gene: TRBJ2-5; v_gene: TRBV3-1; CDR3aa: CASSQDYQETQYF
j_gene: TRBJ2-5; v_gene: TRBV5-1; CDR3aa: CASSLASTQETQYF
j_gene: TRBJ1-6; v_gene: TRBV10-3; CDR3aa: CAISTGQGENSPLHF
j_gene: TRBJ2-2; v_gene: TRBV12-3/TRBV12-4; CDR3aa: CAGRNSTTGELVF
j_gene: TRBJ1-6; v_gene: TRBV30; CDR3aa: CAWSSRTGVLSPLHF
j_gene: TRBJ1-6; v_gene: TRBV11-2; CDR3aa: CASSYPGTGDSPLHF
j_gene: TRBJ1-3; v_gene: TRBV7-9; CDR3aa: CASSLRGSSSSGNTIYF
j_gene: TRBJ2-5; v_gene: TRBV19; CDR3aa: CASRAPGETQYF
j_gene: TRBJ2-3; v_gene: TRBV29-1; CDR3aa: CSVPKGSSGNKDTQYF
j_gene: TRBJ1-2; v_gene: TRBV15; CDR3aa: CATSRDYRADYYGYTF
j_gene: TRBJ2-5; v_gene: TRBV9; CDR3aa: CASSAPWGEETQYF
j_gene: TRBJ2-6; v_gene: TRBV18; CDR3aa: CASSRGTGAGANVLTF
j_gene: TRBJ1-6; v_gene: TRBV7-2; CDR3aa: CASSSQDDSLHF
j_gene: TRBJ1-1; v_gene: TRBV7-8; CDR3aa: CASSLVRGLDTEAFF
j_gene: TRBJ2-3; v_gene: TRBV6-6; CDR3aa: CASSGTLARNTDTQYF
j_gene: TRBJ1-4; v_gene: TRBV19; CDR3aa: CASSQGPGSGEKLFF
j_gene: TRBJ2-3; v_gene: TRBV7-8; CDR3aa: CASTLSDTQYF
j_gene: TRBJ2-1; v_gene: TRBV6-1; CDR3aa: CASSVNRGPDGQFF
j_gene: TRBJ2-1; v_gene: TRBV7-2; CDR3aa: CASSFYICSVEDRSLAGGYNEQFF
j_gene: TRBJ1-2; v_gene: TRBV5-1; CDR3aa: CASSLEDSLYGYTF
j_gene: TRBJ1-2; v_gene: TRBV7-2; CDR3aa: CASSPRTAANYGYTF
j_gene: TRBJ1-2; v_gene: TRBV7-9; CDR3aa: CASSPGRADYGYTF
j_gene: TRBJ2-2; v_gene: TRBV9; CDR3aa: CASSLGQGLFF
j_gene: TRBJ2-1; v_gene: TRBV5-5; CDR3aa: CASSLGTTGRALSYNEQFF
j_gene: TRBJ1-6; v_gene: TRBV6-6; CDR3aa: CASSGRQGLYNSPLHF
j_gene: TRBJ2-3; v_gene: TRBV6-1; CDR3aa: CASARTFTDTQYF
j_gene: TRBJ2-3; v_gene: TRBV9; CDR3aa: CASSPSRGTQYF
j_gene: TRBJ2-7; v_gene: TRBV27; CDR3aa: CASGLAGFLYEQYF
j_gene: TRBJ2-1; v_gene: TRBV9; CDR3aa: CASSVRGDSYNEQFF
j_gene: TRBJ1-2; v_gene: TRBV19; CDR3aa: CASSIDGGPNGYTF
j_gene: TRBJ2-2; v_gene: TRBV29-1; CDR3aa: CSVVPYLTGWRNTGELFF
j_gene: TRBJ2-3; v_gene: TRBV4-2; CDR3aa: CASSQVGRDPDTQYF
j_gene: TRBJ2-1; v_gene: TRBV29-1; CDR3aa: CSVHVPGQGFNEQFF
j_gene: TRBJ1-2; v_gene: TRBV18; CDR3aa: CASSTGGDYGYTF
j_gene: TRBJ1-1; v_gene: TRBV20-1; CDR3aa: CSAGLPGTGWAFF
j_gene: TRBJ2-1; v_gene: TRBV5-8; CDR3aa: CASSLAGSYNEQFF
j_gene: TRBJ2-7; v_gene: TRBV20-1; CDR3aa: CSAGDPSGGAEQYF
j_gene: TRBJ2-1; v_gene: TRBV5-6; CDR3aa: CASSLAWGGSSYNEQFF
j_gene: TRBJ2-2; v_gene: TRBV19; CDR3aa: CASRKTGGGYTGELFF
j_gene: TRBJ2-7; v_gene: TRBV29-1; CDR3aa: CSAGRTSGNEQYF
j_gene: TRBJ1-2; v_gene: TRBV5-6; CDR3aa: CASSPGQAGHGYTF
j_gene: TRBJ1-3; v_gene: TRBV19; CDR3aa: CASSMGTDSGNTIYF
j_gene: TRBJ1-5; v_gene: TRBV2; CDR3aa: CASSELAGRISNQPQHF
j_gene: TRBJ1-1; v_gene: TRBV28; CDR3aa: CASRSVNTEAFF
j_gene: TRBJ2-3; v_gene: TRBV13; CDR3aa: CATAGTSEDTQYF
j_gene: TRBJ1-2; v_gene: TRBV14; CDR3aa: CASSHRTGGGGGYTF